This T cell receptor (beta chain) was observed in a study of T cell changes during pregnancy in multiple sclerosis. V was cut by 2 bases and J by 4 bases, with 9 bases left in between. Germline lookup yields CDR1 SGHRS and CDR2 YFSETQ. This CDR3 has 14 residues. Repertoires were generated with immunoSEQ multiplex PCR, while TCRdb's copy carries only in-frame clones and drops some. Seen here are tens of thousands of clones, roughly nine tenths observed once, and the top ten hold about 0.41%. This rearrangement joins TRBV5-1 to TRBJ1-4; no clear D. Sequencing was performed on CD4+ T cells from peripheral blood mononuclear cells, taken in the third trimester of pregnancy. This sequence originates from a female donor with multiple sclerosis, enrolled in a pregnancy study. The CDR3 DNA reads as TGCGCCAGCAGCTTACAGAATCTTAATGAAAAACTGTTTTTT. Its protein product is CASSLQNLNEKLFF.